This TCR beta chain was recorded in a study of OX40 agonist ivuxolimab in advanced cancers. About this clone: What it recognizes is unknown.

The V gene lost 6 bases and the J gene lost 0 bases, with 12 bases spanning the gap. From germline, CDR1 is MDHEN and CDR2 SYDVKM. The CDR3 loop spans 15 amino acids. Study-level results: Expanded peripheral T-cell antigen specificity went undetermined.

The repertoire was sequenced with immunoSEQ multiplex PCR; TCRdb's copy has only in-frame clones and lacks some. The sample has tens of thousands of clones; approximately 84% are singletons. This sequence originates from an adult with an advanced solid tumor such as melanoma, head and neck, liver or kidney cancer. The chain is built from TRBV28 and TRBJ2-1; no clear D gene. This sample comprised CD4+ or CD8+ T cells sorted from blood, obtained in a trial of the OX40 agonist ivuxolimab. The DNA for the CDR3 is TGTGCCAGCAGGCCATTTAGGAGCTCCTACAATGAGCAGTTCTTC. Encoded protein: CASRPFRSSYNEQFF.